What follows is one T cell receptor beta chain and its context. Germline V CDR1 and CDR2: LGHDT, YNNKEL (reference sequence). This CDR3 is 19 amino acids long. With V trimmed by 0 bases and J by 9 bases, 16 bases remained unmatched. This record comes from a study of blood T cell repertoires in COVID-19. Study details: The study drew acute and convalescent COVID-19 samples from the United States, Italy and Spain.

Per the original data handling: Estimation of nucleated cell counts was performed using reference gene primer amplification. The data were produced by immunoSEQ multiplex PCR, yet TCRdb's version contains in-frame clones alone and is incomplete. V, J and clone size reflect that table, while D and trimming were determined from the DNA. This sample has about 170,000 clones, with about four fifths found just once. V usage is TRBV3-1 (or the pseudogene TRBV3-2) and J usage is TRBJ1-6; TRBD1 agrees at 8 bases. This TCR derives from a woman in her seventies who had recovered from COVID-19. Source material: peripheral blood. CDR3 sequence reads: CASSQERDRRYPLGSPLHF. The CDR3 DNA sequence: TGTGCCAGCAGCCAAGAAAGGGACAGGCGTTACCCATTAGGTTCACCCCTCCACTTT.